This T cell receptor beta chain was captured by sequencing in a study of blood T cell repertoires in COVID-19. Study-wide background: COVID-19 samples, acute and convalescent, were from the United States, Italy and Spain. The analysed material was cDNA or gDNA that came from T cells, B-cell-depleted T cells, or PBMCs.

This clone was detected once. Methods used by the authors: From reference gene primer amplification, estimates of nucleated cell counts were derived. Measured with immunoSEQ multiplex PCR; TCRdb has only the in-frame clones, and not every one. V, J and clone size derive from that table, while D and trimming were established from the DNA sequence. The sample includes some 220,000 clones, 65% to 85% of them seen just once. The germline V gene encodes CDR1 MNHEY and CDR2 SVGAGI. The CDR3 runs to 13 residues. With 8 bases removed from V and 4 bases from J, the gap between germline ends came to 15 bases. The chain couples TRBV6-5 to TRBJ2-7; weak D call: TRBD2 (7 bases). The sample was peripheral blood. The receptor's source is a human donor in a cohort sampled during active COVID-19. CDR3 DNA: TGTGCCAGCGGCCGGGGAGGGGGATACGAGCAGTACTTC. This gives the protein CASGRGGGYEQYF.